The clone carrying this TCR beta chain has a handful of counts. TCRdb processed the RT-PCR reads anew with MiXCR; each CDR3 protein has one entry. Of hundreds of thousands of distinct CDR3 sequences detected, approximately 16% appear once; the ten largest clones hold 7.2%. The data derive from a study of patients and donors after allogeneic stem cell transplantation. Sequencing input: blood, either unsorted or a sorted T cell fraction (not recorded which). The sequence came from a human donor who was either an allogeneic HSCT recipient or a stem cell or donor lymphocyte infusion donor (not recorded which). It is not recorded whose cells these are; they may come from a transplant donor.

CDR3: CASSRDMGNQPQHF. The CDR3 DNA follows: TGTGCCAGCAGTAGGGACATGGGGAATCAGCCCCAGCATTTT. This chain uses TRBV2 with TRBJ1-5; perhaps TRBD1 as D (6 bases). V was pared by 5 bases and J by 4 bases, with 12 bases between. The germline gives CDR1 SNHLY, CDR2 FYNNEI. This CDR3 has 14 residues.